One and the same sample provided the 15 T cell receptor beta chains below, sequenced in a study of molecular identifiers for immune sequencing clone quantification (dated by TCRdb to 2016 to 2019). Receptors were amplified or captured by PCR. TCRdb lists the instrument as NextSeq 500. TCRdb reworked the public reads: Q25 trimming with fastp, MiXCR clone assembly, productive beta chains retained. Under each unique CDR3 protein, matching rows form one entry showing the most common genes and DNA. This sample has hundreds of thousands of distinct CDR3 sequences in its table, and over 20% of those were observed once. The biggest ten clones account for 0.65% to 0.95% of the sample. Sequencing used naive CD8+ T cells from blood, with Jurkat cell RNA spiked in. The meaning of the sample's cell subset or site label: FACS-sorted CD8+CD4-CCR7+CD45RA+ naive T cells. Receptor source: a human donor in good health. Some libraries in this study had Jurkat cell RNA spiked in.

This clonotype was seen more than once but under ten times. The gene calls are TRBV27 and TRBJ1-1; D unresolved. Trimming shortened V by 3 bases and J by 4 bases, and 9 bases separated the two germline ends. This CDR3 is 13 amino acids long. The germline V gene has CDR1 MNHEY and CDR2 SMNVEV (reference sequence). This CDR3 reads CASSFRAGTEAFF. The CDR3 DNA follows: TGTGCCAGCAGTTTCCGGGCTGGCACTGAAGCTTTCTTT.

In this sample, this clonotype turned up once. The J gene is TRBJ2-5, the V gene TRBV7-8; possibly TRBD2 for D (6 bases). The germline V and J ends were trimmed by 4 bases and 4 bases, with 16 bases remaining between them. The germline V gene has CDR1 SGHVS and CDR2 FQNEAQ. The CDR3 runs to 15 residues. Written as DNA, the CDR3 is TGTGCCAGCAGCTGGCCGGGACTTCACCTAGAGACCCAGTACTTC. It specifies CASSWPGLHLETQYF.

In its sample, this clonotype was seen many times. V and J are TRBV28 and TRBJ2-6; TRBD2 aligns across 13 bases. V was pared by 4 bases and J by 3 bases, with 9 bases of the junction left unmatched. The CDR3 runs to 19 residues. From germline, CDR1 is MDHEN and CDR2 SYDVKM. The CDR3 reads CASSSWTSGSWGGANVLTF. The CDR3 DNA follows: TGTGCCAGCAGTTCATGGACTAGCGGGAGCTGGGGTGGGGCCAACGTCCTGACTTTC.

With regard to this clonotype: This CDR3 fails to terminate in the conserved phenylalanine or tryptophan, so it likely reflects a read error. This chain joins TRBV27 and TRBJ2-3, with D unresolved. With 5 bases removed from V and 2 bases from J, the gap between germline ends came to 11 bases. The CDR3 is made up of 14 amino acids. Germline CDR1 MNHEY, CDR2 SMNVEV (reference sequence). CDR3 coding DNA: TGTGCCAGCAGTAAGGGTTTACCCACAGATACGCAGTATGTT. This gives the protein CASSKGLPTDTQYV.

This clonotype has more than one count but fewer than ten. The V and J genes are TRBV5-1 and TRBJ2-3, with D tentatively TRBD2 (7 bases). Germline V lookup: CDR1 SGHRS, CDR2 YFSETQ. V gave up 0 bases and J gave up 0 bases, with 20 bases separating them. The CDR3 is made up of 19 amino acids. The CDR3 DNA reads TGCGCCAGCAGCTTGGTAGGGGGGGACGTCGTAACTAGCACAGATACGCAGTATTTT. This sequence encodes CASSLVGGDVVTSTDTQYF. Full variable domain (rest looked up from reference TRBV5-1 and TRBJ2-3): KAGVTQTPRYLIKTRGQQVTLSCSPISGHRSVSWYQQTPGQGLQFLFEYFSETQRNKGNFPGRFSGRQFSNSRSEMNVSTLELGDSALYLCASSLVGGDVVTSTDTQYFGPGTRLTVL.

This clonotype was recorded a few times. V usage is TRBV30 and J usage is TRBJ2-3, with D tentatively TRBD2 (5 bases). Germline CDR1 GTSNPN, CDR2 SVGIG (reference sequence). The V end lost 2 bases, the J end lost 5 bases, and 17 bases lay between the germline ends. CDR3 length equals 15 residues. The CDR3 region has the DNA TGTGCCTGGAGTCAAGATACTAGTTTCGGAGATACGCAGTATTTT. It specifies CAWSQDTSFGDTQYF.

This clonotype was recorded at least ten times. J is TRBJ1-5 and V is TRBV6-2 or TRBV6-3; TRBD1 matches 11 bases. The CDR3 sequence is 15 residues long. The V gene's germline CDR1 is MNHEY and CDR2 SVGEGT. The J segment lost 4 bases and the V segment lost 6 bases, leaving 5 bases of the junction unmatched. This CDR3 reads CASSFGQGANQPQHF. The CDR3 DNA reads TGTGCCAGCAGCTTCGGACAGGGGGCGAATCAGCCCCAGCATTTT.

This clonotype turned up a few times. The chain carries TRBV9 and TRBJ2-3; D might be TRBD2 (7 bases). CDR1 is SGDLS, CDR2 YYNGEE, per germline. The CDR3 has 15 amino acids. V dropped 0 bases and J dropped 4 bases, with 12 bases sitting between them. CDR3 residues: CASSVVAGAADTQYF. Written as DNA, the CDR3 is TGTGCCAGCAGCGTAGTGGCGGGGGCCGCAGATACGCAGTATTTT.

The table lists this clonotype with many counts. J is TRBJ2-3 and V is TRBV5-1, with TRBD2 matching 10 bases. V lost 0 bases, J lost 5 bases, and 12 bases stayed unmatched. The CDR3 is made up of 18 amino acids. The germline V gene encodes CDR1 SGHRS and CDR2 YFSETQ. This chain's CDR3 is CASSLGLAGAFGRDTQYF. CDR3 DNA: TGCGCCAGCAGCTTGGGGCTAGCGGGGGCTTTCGGGCGAGATACGCAGTATTTT.

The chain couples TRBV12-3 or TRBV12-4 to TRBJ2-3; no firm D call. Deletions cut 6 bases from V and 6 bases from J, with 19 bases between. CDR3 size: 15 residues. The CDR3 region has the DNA TGTGCCAGCAGCACCGACCACGAGGAAGCGGATACGCAGTATTTT. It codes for CASSTDHEEADTQYF.

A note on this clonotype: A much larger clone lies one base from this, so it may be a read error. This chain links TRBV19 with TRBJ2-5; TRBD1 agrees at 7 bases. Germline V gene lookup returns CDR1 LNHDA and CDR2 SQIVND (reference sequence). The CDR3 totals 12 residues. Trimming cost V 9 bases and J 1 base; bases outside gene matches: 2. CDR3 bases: TGTGCCAGGGGACAGCTCCAAGAGACCCAGTACTTC. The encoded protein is CARGQLQETQYF.

The CDR3 DNA follows: TGCAGCGTTGAAGCAGGGGGCTTCGAGCAGTACTTC. Its protein is CSVEAGGFEQYF. The J gene is TRBJ2-7, the V gene TRBV29-1; 8 positions match TRBD1. The CDR3 has 12 amino acids. Germline trimming cut 1 base from V and 6 bases from J; bases unmatched to any gene: 2. Germline V gene sequence: CDR1 SQVTM, CDR2 ANQGSEA.

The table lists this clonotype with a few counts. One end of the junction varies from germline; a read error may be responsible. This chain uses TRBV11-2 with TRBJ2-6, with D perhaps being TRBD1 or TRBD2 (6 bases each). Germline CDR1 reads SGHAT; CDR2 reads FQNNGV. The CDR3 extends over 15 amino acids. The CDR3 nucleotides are TGTGCCAGCAGCTTTGGGGGGCTGGGGGCCAACGTCCTGCCTTTC. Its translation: CASSFGGLGANVLPF.

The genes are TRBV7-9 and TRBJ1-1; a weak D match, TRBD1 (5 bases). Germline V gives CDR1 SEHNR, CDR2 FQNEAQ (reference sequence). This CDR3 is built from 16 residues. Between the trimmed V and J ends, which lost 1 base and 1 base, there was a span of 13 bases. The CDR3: CASSLVGEGENTEAFF. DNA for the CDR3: TGTGCCAGCAGCTTAGTGGGGGAAGGAGAGAACACTGAAGCTTTCTTT.

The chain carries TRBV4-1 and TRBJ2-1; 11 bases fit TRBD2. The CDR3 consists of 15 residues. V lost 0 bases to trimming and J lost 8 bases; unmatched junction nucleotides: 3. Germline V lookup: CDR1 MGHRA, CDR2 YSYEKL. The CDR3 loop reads CASSQETSGGHEQFF. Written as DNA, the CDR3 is TGCGCCAGCAGCCAAGAAACTAGCGGGGGACATGAGCAGTTCTTC.